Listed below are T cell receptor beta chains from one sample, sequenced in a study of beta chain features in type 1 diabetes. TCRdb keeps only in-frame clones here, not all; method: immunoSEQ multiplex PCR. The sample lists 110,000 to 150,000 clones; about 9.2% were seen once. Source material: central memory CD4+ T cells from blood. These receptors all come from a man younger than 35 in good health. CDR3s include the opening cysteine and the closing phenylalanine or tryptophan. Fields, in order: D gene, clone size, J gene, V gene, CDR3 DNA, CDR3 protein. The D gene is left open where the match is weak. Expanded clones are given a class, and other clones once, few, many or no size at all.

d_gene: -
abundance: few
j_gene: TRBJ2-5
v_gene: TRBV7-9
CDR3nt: TGTGCCAGCAGCTCGGGGGAGACCCAGTACTTC
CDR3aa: CASSSGETQYF

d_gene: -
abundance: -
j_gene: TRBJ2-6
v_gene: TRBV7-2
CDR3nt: TGTGCCAGCAGCTTAGCAGGAACCGGGGCTGGGGCCAACGTCCTGACTTTC
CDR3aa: CASSLAGTGAGANVLTF

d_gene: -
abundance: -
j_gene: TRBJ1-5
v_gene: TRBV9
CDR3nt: TGTGCCAGCAGCAAGGCAGGGGGCAATCAGCCCCAGCATTTT
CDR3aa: CASSKAGGNQPQHF

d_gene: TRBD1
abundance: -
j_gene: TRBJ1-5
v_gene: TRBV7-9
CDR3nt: TGTGCCAGCAGCTTACCGGGACAGGGCAGCAATCAGCCCCAGCATTTT
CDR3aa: CASSLPGQGSNQPQHF

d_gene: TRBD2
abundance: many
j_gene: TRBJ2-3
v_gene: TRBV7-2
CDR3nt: TGTGCCAGCAGCCTCCAGGGGCGGGGGGGCACAGATACGCAGTATTTT
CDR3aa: CASSLQGRGGTDTQYF

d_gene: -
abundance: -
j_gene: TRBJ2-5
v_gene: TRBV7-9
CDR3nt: TGTGCCAGCAGCTTCTCGAATCGGCAAGAGACCCAGTACTTC
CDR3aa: CASSFSNRQETQYF

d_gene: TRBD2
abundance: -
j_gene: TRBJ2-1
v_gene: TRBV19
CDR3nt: TGTGCCAGTAGTAGACTAGCGGGGGGGCCATCAGTATACAATGAGCAGTTCTTC
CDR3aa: CASSRLAGGPSVYNEQFF

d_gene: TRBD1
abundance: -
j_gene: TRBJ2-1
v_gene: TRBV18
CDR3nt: TGTGCCAGCTCACCACCGTTTTGGGACAGATTATCCTACAATGAGCAGTTCTTC
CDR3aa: CASSPPFWDRLSYNEQFF

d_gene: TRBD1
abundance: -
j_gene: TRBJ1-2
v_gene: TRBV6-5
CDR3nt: TGTGCCACCCAGGGACAGGGCTACTATGGCTACACCTTC
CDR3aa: CATQGQGYYGYTF

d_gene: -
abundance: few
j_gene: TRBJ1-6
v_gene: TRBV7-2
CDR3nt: TGTGCCAGCAGCTTAGCCGTATCCGGGGATTCACCCCTCCACTTT
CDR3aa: CASSLAVSGDSPLHF

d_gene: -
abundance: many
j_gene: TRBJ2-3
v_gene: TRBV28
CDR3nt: TGTGCCAGCCTTAGAAGTGTGCAGTATTTT
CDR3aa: CASLRSVQYF

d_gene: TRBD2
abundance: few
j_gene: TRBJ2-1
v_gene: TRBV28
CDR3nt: TGTGCCAGCAGTTTAACTAGCGGGGGGAGGAATGAGCAGTTCTTC
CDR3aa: CASSLTSGGRNEQFF

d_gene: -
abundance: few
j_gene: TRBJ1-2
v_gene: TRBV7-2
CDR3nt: TGTGCCAGCAGCTTAGACGCAGGGACTTATGGCTACACCTTC
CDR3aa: CASSLDAGTYGYTF

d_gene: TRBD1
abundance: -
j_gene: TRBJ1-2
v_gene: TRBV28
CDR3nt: TGTGCCAGCAGTACGCCCGGACAGGGCAACTATGGCTACACCTTC
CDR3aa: CASSTPGQGNYGYTF

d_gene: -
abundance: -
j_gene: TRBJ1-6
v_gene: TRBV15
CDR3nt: TGTGCCACCAGCAGAGATCCAGGGTCCGGATCACCCCTCCACTTT
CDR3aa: CATSRDPGSGSPLHF

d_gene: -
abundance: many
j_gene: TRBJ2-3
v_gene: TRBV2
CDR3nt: TGTGCCAGCAGGGCGGGGGCGTTCAGCGCAGATACGCAGTATTTT
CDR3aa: CASRAGAFSADTQYF

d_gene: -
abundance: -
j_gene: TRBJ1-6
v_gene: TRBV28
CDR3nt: TGTGCCAGCAGTGTAGACAGACAGAATTCACCCCTCCACTTT
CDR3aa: CASSVDRQNSPLHF

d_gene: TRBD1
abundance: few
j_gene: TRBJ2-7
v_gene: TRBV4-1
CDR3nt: TGCGCCAGCAGCCCCCGACAGGGCTCCTACGAGCAGTACTTC
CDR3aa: CASSPRQGSYEQYF

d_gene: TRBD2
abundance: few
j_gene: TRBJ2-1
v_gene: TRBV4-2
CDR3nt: TGTGCCAGCAGCCGCAGCGCTGGCGGGGGGTCCTACAATGAGCAGTTCTTC
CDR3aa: CASSRSAGGGSYNEQFF

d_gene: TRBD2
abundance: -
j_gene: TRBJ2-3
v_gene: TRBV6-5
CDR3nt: TGTGCCAGCAGTTACAAGGGGACTAGCGGCACAGATACGCAGTATTTT
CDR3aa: CASSYKGTSGTDTQYF

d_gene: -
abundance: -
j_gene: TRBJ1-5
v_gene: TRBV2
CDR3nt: TGTGCCAGCAGGAACAGATGGAGCAATCAGCCCCAGCATTTT
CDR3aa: CASRNRWSNQPQHF

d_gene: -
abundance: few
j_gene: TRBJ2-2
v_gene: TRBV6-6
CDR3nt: TGTGCCAGCAGTTTCAGGGACACCGGGGAGCTGTTTTTT
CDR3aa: CASSFRDTGELFF

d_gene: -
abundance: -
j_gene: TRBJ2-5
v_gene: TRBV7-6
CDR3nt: TGTGCCAGCAGCGTACCCGGGAGCAAAGAGACCCAGTACTTC
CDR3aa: CASSVPGSKETQYF

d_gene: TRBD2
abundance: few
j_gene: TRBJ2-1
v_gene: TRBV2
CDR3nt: TGTGCCAGCAGGGCAAGCGGGGGGGCTTACAATGAGCAGTTCTTC
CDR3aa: CASRASGGAYNEQFF

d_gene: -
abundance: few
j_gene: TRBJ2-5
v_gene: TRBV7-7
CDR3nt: TGTGCCAGCAGCTTACCGGGTCTGGGAGAGACCCAGTACTTC
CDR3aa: CASSLPGLGETQYF

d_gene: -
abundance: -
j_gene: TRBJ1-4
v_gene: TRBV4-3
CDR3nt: TGCGCCAGCAGCCAAGATGGAAGGGCAGGGGAAGGGGAAAAACTGTTTTTT
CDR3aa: CASSQDGRAGEGEKLFF

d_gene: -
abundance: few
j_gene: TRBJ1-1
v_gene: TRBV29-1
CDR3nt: TGCAGCGTTCCTAGCGGGGGGGCAATCATGAACACTGAAGCTTTCTTT
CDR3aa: CSVPSGGAIMNTEAFF

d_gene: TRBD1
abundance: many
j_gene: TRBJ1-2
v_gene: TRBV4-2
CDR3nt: TGTGCCAGCAGCCAAGATTCGGACAGGGTTTATGGCTACACCTTC
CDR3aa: CASSQDSDRVYGYTF

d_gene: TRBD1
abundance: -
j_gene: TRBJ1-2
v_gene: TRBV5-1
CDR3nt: TGCGCCAGCAGTAAAGGGACAGGGGCTAACTATGGCTACACCTTC
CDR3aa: CASSKGTGANYGYTF

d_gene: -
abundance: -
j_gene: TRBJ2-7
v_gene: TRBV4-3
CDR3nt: TGCGCCAGCAGCCAAGATAGGGGGAACCCTAACTACGAGCAGTACTTC
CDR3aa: CASSQDRGNPNYEQYF

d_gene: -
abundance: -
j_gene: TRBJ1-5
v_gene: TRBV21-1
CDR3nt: TGTGCCAGCAGCCCCCGTACGGTACAGCCCCAGCATTTT
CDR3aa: CASSPRTVQPQHF

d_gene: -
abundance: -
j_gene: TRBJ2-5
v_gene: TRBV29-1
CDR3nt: TGCAGCGTTGAAGGGCAGGACCAAGAGACCCAGTACTTC
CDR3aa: CSVEGQDQETQYF

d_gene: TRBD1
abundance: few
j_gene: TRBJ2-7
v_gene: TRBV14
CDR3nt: TGTGCCAGCAGCCTTCGGGACAGTAGCTCCTACGAGCAGTACTTC
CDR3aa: CASSLRDSSSYEQYF

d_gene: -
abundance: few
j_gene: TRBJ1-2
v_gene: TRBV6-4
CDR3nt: TGTGCCAGCAGTGACTCGTCAGTCGATGGCTACACCTTC
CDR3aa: CASSDSSVDGYTF

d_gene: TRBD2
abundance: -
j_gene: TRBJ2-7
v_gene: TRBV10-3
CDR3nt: TGTGCCATCAGTGAGTCCTTAGCGGGGGCCTCCTACGAGCAGTACTTC
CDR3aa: CAISESLAGASYEQYF

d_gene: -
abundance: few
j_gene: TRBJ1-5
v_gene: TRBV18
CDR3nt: TGTGCCAGCTCTCCAACTCCAACAGGGTCGGGCGATAGCAATCAGCCCCAGCATTTT
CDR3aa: CASSPTPTGSGDSNQPQHF

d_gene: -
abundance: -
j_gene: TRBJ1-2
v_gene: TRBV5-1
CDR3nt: TGCGCCAGCAGAGAGTCTTCCTATGGCTACACCTTC
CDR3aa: CASRESSYGYTF

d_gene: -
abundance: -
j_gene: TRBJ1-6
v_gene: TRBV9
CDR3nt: TGTGCCAGCAGCTATACAGTGGTTAGTTCACCCCTCCACTTT
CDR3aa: CASSYTVVSSPLHF

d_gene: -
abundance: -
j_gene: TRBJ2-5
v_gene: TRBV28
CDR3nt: TGTGCCAGCAGTATGGGGGCCCGGGAGACCCAGTACTTC
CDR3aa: CASSMGARETQYF

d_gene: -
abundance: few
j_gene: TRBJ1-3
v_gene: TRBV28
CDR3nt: TGTGCCAGCAGTTTAAGGGGGAGCTCTGGAAACACCATATATTTT
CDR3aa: CASSLRGSSGNTIYF

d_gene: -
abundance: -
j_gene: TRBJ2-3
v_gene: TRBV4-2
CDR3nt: TGTGCCAGCAGCCAGACAAGCGGTTCAGATACGCAGTATTTT
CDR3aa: CASSQTSGSDTQYF

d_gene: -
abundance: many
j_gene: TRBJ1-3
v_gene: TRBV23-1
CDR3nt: TGCGCCAGCAGAAGGGACTGCTACTCTGGAAACACCATATATTTT
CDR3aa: CASRRDCYSGNTIYF

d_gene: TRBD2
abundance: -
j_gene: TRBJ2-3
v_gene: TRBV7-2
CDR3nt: TGTGCCAGCAGCTTAAGGCTAGCGGGTACAGATACGCAGTATTTT
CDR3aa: CASSLRLAGTDTQYF

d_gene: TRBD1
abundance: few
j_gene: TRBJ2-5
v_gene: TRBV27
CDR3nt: TGTGCCAGCAGTCTAGACAACAGGGGAGAGACCCAGTACTTC
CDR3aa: CASSLDNRGETQYF

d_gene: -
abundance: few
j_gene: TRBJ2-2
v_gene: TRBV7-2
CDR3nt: TGTGCCAGCCACAGGGCGACCGGGGAGCTGTTTTTT
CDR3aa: CASHRATGELFF

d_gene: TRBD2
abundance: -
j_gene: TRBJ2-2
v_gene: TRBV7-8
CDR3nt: TGTGCCAGCAGCTTAGCCGGGGGGGCCGGCACCGGGGAGCTGTTTTTT
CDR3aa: CASSLAGGAGTGELFF

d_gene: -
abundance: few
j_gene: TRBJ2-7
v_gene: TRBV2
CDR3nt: TGTGCCAGCTTCTGGCAGGGGACCGAGCAGTACTTC
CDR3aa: CASFWQGTEQYF

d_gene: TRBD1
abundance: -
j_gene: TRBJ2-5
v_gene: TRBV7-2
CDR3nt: TGTGCCAGCAGCCTGACAGGGGCGCAAGAGACCCAGTACTTC
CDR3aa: CASSLTGAQETQYF

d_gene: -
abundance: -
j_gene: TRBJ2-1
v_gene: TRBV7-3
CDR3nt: TGTGCCAGCACCGAGGGAACATCTTCCTACAATGAGCAGTTCTTC
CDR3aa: CASTEGTSSYNEQFF

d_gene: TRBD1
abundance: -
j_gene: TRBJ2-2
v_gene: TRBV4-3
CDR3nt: TGCGCCAGCAGCCAAGGAGGGGGCCTGACCGGGGAGCTGTTTTTT
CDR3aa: CASSQGGGLTGELFF